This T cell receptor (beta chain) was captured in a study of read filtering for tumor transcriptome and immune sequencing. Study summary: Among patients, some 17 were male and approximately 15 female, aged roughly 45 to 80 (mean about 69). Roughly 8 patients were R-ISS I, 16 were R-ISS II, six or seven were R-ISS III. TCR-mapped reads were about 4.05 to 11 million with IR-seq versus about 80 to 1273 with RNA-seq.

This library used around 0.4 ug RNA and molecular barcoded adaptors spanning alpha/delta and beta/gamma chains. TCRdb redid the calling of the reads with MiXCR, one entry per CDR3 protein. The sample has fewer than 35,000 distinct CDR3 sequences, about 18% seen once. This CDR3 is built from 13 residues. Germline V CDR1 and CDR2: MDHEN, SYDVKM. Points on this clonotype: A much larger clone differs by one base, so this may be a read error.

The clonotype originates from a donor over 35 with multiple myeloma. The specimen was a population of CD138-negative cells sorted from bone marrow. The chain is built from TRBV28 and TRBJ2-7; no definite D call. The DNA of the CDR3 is TGTGCCACTACCAGGATCGAACCCTACGGGCAGTACTTC. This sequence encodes CATTRIEPYGQYF. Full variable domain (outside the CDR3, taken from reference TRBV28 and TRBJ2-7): DVKVTQSSRYLVKRTGEKVFLECVQDMDHENMFWYRQDPGLGLRLIYFSYDVKMKEKGDIPEGYSVSREKKERFSLILESASTNQTSMYLCATTRIEPYGQYFGPGTRLTVT.